The 20 T cell receptor beta chains presented below share a single source sample, sequenced in a study of T cell repertoires in cytomegalovirus infection. TCRdb re-analysed the reads in MiXCR, keeping a single row per CDR3 protein. The repertoire holds under 850,000 distinct CDR3 sequences, under 40% seen once, with about 2.8% in the top ten. Sequences were obtained from PBMCs. The receptors shown here come from a human donor in good health (CMV status not recorded). Some clones in this sample may be carry-over from other donors' samples.

The V and J genes are TRBV6-4 and TRBJ2-5; TRBD2 agrees at 11 bases. J lost 6 bases, V lost 0 bases, and 12 bases had no gene match. The CDR3 runs to 18 residues. From germline, CDR1 is MRHNA and CDR2 SNTAGT. The CDR3 DNA sequence: TGTGCCAGCAGTGACTCGGTTAGCGGGAGGGCCGGTTTCAAGACCCAGTACTTC. Encoded protein: CASSDSVSGRAGFKTQYF.

As DNA, the CDR3 is TGTGCCAGCAGTTCCCCCACGAACCCGGGACAGGGAGATTCACCCCTCCACTTT. Protein: CASSSPTNPGQGDSPLHF. The chain uses TRBV28 and TRBJ1-6, with 9 bases that match TRBD1. This CDR3 region has 18 residues. The junction had 15 bases not matched to a gene; V was cut back by 4 bases and J by 8 bases. Looked up from germline, CDR1 is MDHEN and CDR2 is SYDVKM.

The chain couples TRBV2 to TRBJ2-4, with a possible D match to TRBD1 (5 bases). Germline lookup yields CDR1 SNHLY and CDR2 FYNNEI. The CDR3 length is 15 residues. Trimming stripped 4 bases from V and 1 base from J, with 11 bases between. Here the CDR3 reads CASSVRGMAKNIQYF. The CDR3 coding sequence is TGTGCCAGCAGTGTTAGGGGTATGGCCAAAAACATTCAGTACTTC.

The chain joins TRBV12-3 or TRBV12-4 to TRBJ2-7, with D possibly matching TRBD1 (7 bases). This CDR3 has 14 amino acids. Between the trimmed V and J ends, which lost 2 bases and 6 bases, there was a span of 14 bases. CDR3 protein: CASSLQGEVGEQYF. CDR3 nucleotide sequence: TGTGCCAGCAGTTTACAGGGGGAGGTCGGCGAGCAGTACTTC.

This chain connects TRBV4-1 to TRBJ1-6; no definite D call. This CDR3 region has 15 residues. Per the germline V gene, CDR1 is MGHRA and CDR2 is YSYEKL. V was shortened by 3 bases and J by 4 bases, with 10 bases between the two germline ends. The CDR3 DNA reads TGCGCCAGCAGCCATGGGGAGGGTTATAATTCACCCCTCCACTTT. The encoded protein is CASSHGEGYNSPLHF.

This clonotype appeared a few times. This chain joins TRBV12-3 or TRBV12-4 and TRBJ2-5; tentative D call: TRBD2 (6 bases). Trimming removed 4 bases at V and 0 bases at J, with 15 bases between. The CDR3 has 16 amino acids. The CDR3 nucleotides read TGTGCCAGCAGTTCTTTCGGCGGGAAGGACCAAGAGACCCAGTACTTC. Its protein is CASSSFGGKDQETQYF.

On this clonotype: A single base separates this from a much larger clone, so it may be a read error. Given the absence of the conserved phenylalanine or tryptophan at the CDR3 end, a read error is likely. The V gene is TRBV7-2, the J gene TRBJ2-7; no clear D. V shed 2 bases and J shed 4 bases, with 15 bases lying between them. CDR1 is SGHTA, CDR2 FQGNSA, per germline. This CDR3 contains 15 residues. DNA of the CDR3: TGTGCCAGCAGCTTAAAATCGCGGCTAACTTACGAGCAGTACTTA. This encodes CASSLKSRLTYEQYL.

DNA for the CDR3: TGTGCCAGCAGCCCAGACCCAGGGATCCTCACTGAAGCTTTCTTT. This codes for CASSPDPGILTEAFF. The rearrangement uses TRBV9 and TRBJ1-1; possibly TRBD1 for D (5 bases). The germline V and J ends were trimmed by 4 bases and 4 bases, with 17 bases remaining between them. The length of the CDR3 is 15 residues. Germline CDR1 is SGDLS and CDR2 is YYNGEE.

The gene calls are TRBV2 and TRBJ1-1; TRBD1 is a possible D gene (5 bases). This CDR3 comprises 14 residues. The V and J ends lost 6 bases and 4 bases respectively, with 15 bases between them. Looked up from germline, CDR1 is SNHLY and CDR2 is FYNNEI. CDR3 bases: TGTGCCAGCAGCTTACGGGGGGTCGCCACTGAAGCTTTCTTT. Translation: CASSLRGVATEAFF. Combining the CDR3 with reference TRBV2 and TRBJ1-1 gives the whole variable domain EPEVTQTPSHQVTQMGQEVILRCVPISNHLYFYWYRQILGQKVEFLVSFYNNEISEKSEIFDDQFSVERPDGSNFTLKIRSTKLEDSAMYFCASSLRGVATEAFFGQGTRLTVV.

The genes are TRBV4-1 and TRBJ2-1; TRBD1 matches at 7 bases. The germline CDR1 and CDR2 sequences are MGHRA and YSYEKL. The junction had 12 bases not matched to a gene; V was cut back by 4 bases and J by 6 bases. The CDR3 is 16 residues long. The CDR3 here is CASSPYTGVSLNEQFF. The DNA of the CDR3 is TGCGCCAGCAGCCCTTACACAGGGGTCAGTCTCAATGAGCAGTTCTTC.

Remarks on this clonotype: Sequence at one end of the junction differs from germline and may be a read error. This chain connects TRBV4-1 to TRBJ1-5, with 8 bases that match TRBD1. Germline V gene lookup returns CDR1 MGHRA and CDR2 YSYEKL. This CDR3 has 16 amino acids. Here the CDR3 DNA reads TGCACCAGCAGCCCAAGGACAGGGAATAGCAATCAGCCCCAGCATTTT. This sequence encodes CTSSPRTGNSNQPQHF.

V gene TRBV7-6 combines with J gene TRBJ2-7; D gene uncertain. Germline V gene lookup returns CDR1 SGHVS and CDR2 FNYEAQ. The CDR3 contains 22 residues. V lost 1 base and J lost 0, with 31 bases in between. CDR3 nucleotides: TGTGCCAGCAGCTTAGGTTCGGTTGTTGGACCGGCCTTATTAAAAAGCTCCTACGAGCAGTACTTC. This codes for CASSLGSVVGPALLKSSYEQYF.

V and J are TRBV28 and TRBJ1-5, with TRBD1 matching 12 bases. Germline V gives CDR1 MDHEN, CDR2 SYDVKM. CDR3 length: 20 amino acids. Germline trimming cut 2 bases from V and 2 bases from J; bases unmatched to any gene: 13. CDR3 residues: CASSLRGQGAQAPGNQPQHF. The CDR3 DNA reads as TGTGCCAGCAGTTTACGGGGACAGGGGGCGCAAGCGCCAGGCAATCAGCCCCAGCATTTT.

In this sample, this clonotype turned up a few times. The chain combines TRBV5-4 with TRBJ2-5; D perhaps matches TRBD2 (6 bases). Germline lookup yields CDR1 SGHNT and CDR2 YYREEE (reference sequence). There are 14 residues in the CDR3. V shed 3 bases and J shed 3 bases, with 12 bases lying between them. CDR3 amino acids: CASSSPGDKETQYF. CDR3 coding DNA: TGTGCCAGCAGCTCACCGGGGGATAAAGAGACCCAGTACTTC. Variable domain in full (rest from reference TRBV5-4 and TRBJ2-5): ETGVTQSPTHLIKTRGQQVTLRCSSQSGHNTVSWYQQALGQGPQFIFQYYREEENGRGNFPPRFSGLQFPNYSSELNVNALELDDSALYLCASSSPGDKETQYFGPGTRLLVL.

This clonotype was detected a few times. The rearrangement joins TRBV12-3 or TRBV12-4 to TRBJ1-1, with D possibly TRBD1 on 5 matching bases. V lost 8 bases to trimming and J lost 6 bases, with 13 bases between them. The CDR3 is 12 amino acids. Here the CDR3 DNA reads TGTGCCAGCGGGGTGGTGGGGGCTGAAGCTTTCTTT. Its translation is CASGVVGAEAFF.

This clonotype occurred a few times. This chain connects TRBV24-1 to TRBJ2-3; TRBD1 might be the D (6 bases). This CDR3 spans 17 amino acids. Germline V gene sequence: CDR1 KGHDR, CDR2 SFDVKD. V was shortened by 0 bases and J by 1 base, with 13 bases between the two germline ends. The chain's CDR3 is CATSDLFEGVGTDTQYF. CDR3 DNA: TGTGCCACCAGTGATTTGTTCGAGGGGGTGGGCACAGATACGCAGTATTTT.

The V gene is TRBV19, the J gene TRBJ1-2, with a weak D call TRBD1 (6 bases). Germline CDR1 reads LNHDA; CDR2 reads SQIVND (reference sequence). Trimming cost V 5 bases and J 0 bases, with 19 bases left between them. This CDR3 is 17 amino acids long. The CDR3: CASSGPGGRVTNYGYTF. In DNA, the CDR3 is TGTGCCAGTAGTGGGCCGGGGGGCCGGGTCACTAACTATGGCTACACCTTC.

The chain uses TRBV20-1 and TRBJ2-3; 16 bases are a match to TRBD2. The CDR3 has 16 residues. CDR1 DFQATT and CDR2 SNEGSKA come from the germline V gene (reference sequence). Trimming cost V 4 bases and J 7 bases; bases outside gene matches: 8. DNA of the CDR3: TGCAGTGCTACCGTCGGGACTAGCGGGAGGGTGAATACGCAGTATTTT. Encoded protein: CSATVGTSGRVNTQYF.

This clonotype came up many times. The chain employs TRBV28 and TRBJ2-6; D is ambiguous. Germline lookup yields CDR1 MDHEN and CDR2 SYDVKM. This CDR3 comprises 15 residues. Trimming took 5 bases from V and 1 from J, leaving 9 bases between them. Here the CDR3 DNA reads TGTGCCAGCAGTCCACTAATATCTGGGGCCAACGTCCTGACTTTC. Its translation is CASSPLISGANVLTF. Full variable domain (rest looked up from reference TRBV28 and TRBJ2-6): DVKVTQSSRYLVKRTGEKVFLECVQDMDHENMFWYRQDPGLGLRLIYFSYDVKMKEKGDIPEGYSVSREKKERFSLILESASTNQTSMYLCASSPLISGANVLTFGAGSRLTVL.

CDR3 bases: TGTGCCAGCAGTTATCCGACAGTCACCTGGAACGACTCTGGAAACACCATATATTTT. Its protein product is CASSYPTVTWNDSGNTIYF. V and J are TRBV6-9 and TRBJ1-3, with a tentative D call TRBD1 (5 bases). Germline V gene lookup returns CDR1 MNHGY and CDR2 SVAAGI. This CDR3 has 19 amino acids. Between the trimmed V and J ends, which lost 2 bases and 0 bases, there was a span of 20 bases.